This is a list of T cell receptor beta chains from one sample in a study. A single record per CDR3 protein comes from TCRdb applying MiXCR to the 5' RACE reads. The table has tens of thousands of distinct CDR3 sequences, more than 25% seen once; the top ten hold more than 3%. The sequencing sample was made of tumor-infiltrating memory CD4+ T cells sorted from the breast tumor. The receptors were gathered from a female donor with breast cancer. The CDR3 runs from the conserved cysteine through the conserved F or W. Each record gives: CDR3 protein, CDR3 DNA, D gene, clone size, V gene, J gene. A D gene is named only where the DNA matches it firmly. Where a row states a size, it is once, few, many or the class of an expanded clone; other rows omit it.

CASSENREWEQYF	TGTGCCAGCAGTGAAAACCGGGAATGGGAGCAGTACTTC	NA	few	TRBV6-1	TRBJ2-7
CASSVTWRGRDTQYF	TGTGCCAGCAGTGTAACGTGGCGAGGGAGAGATACGCAGTATTTT	NA	NA	TRBV6-1	TRBJ2-3
CASSLRAAEHNYGYTF	TGTGCCAGCAGCTTACGTGCTGCCGAACATAACTATGGCTACACCTTC	NA	many	TRBV5-5	TRBJ1-2
CASSTDHANYEQYF	TGCGCCAGCAGCACCGACCACGCGAACTACGAGCAGTACTTC	NA	NA	TRBV5-1	TRBJ2-7
CAGSLGGSNQPQHF	TGTGCCGGCAGCTTAGGGGGTTCAAATCAGCCCCAGCATTTT	NA	NA	TRBV7-9	TRBJ1-5
CASSPTGGLDQPQHF	TGTGCCAGCAGTCCTACAGGGGGCTTAGATCAGCCCCAGCATTTT	TRBD1	few	TRBV6-5	TRBJ1-5
CASSLNSDPHEQYF	TGTGCCAGCAGCCTAAACTCCGATCCCCACGAGCAGTACTTC	NA	NA	TRBV7-2	TRBJ2-7
CASRGTGTRYGYTF	TGTGCCAGCAGGGGAACCGGGACGCGATATGGCTACACCTTC	NA	NA	TRBV6-5	TRBJ1-2
CASSLQGYNEQFF	TGTGCCAGCAGTCTTCAAGGCTACAATGAGCAGTTCTTC	NA	NA	TRBV12-3/TRBV12-4	TRBJ2-1
CASSQDKTSGLADTQYF	TGTGCCAGCAGCCAGGATAAGACTAGCGGATTGGCAGATACGCAGTATTTT	TRBD2	once	TRBV4-2	TRBJ2-3
CASSQVSFRGPQPQHF	TGCGCCAGCAGCCAAGTATCTTTCAGGGGGCCTCAGCCCCAGCATTTT	TRBD1	NA	TRBV4-1	TRBJ1-5
CASSGSGTQNTEAFF	TGTGCCAGCAGTGGCTCCGGGACCCAGAACACTGAAGCTTTCTTT	NA	few	TRBV6-5	TRBJ1-1
CSARPGVAVNAEAFF	TGCAGTGCTAGACCAGGGGTCGCCGTTAACGCTGAAGCTTTCTTT	NA	few	TRBV20-1	TRBJ1-1
CASSLALSGTQYF	TGTGCCAGCAGCTTAGCCCTATCCGGGACCCAGTACTTC	NA	NA	TRBV7-2	TRBJ2-5
CSAGGDNEQFF	TGCAGTGCGGGGGGTGACAATGAGCAGTTCTTC	NA	NA	TRBV20-1	TRBJ2-1
CASSQMSGGFTDTQYF	TGTGCCAGCAGTCAGATGTCAGGGGGGTTCACAGATACGCAGTATTTT	NA	many	TRBV25-1	TRBJ2-3
CASSSGLAEYF	TGTGCCAGCAGCTCAGGACTAGCGGAGTACTTC	TRBD2	medium-sized	TRBV12-3/TRBV12-4	TRBJ2-7
CASSLPWDRSADTQYF	TGTGCCAGCAGCTTACCCTGGGACAGGTCAGCAGATACGCAGTATTTT	TRBD1	NA	TRBV11-3	TRBJ2-3
CSARASRAESSYEQYF	TGCAGTGCTAGAGCTTCGAGGGCTGAGAGCTCCTACGAGCAGTACTTC	NA	few	TRBV20-1	TRBJ2-7
CASSPQGAGYTF	TGCGCCAGCAGCCCACAGGGGGCAGGCTACACCTTC	TRBD1	NA	TRBV5-1	TRBJ1-2
CATSEGGQGDYGYTF	TGTGCCACCAGTGAGGGGGGACAGGGGGACTATGGCTACACCTTC	TRBD1	few	TRBV24-1	TRBJ1-2
CASSPQRELQFF	TGTGCCAGCAGCCCCCAGCGGGAACTTCAGTTCTTC	TRBD2	NA	TRBV7-2	TRBJ2-1
CASSFRRRVDQGEKLFF	TGTGCCAGCAGTTTCCGCCGCCGCGTCGATCAAGGTGAAAAACTGTTTTTT	NA	many	TRBV6-5	TRBJ1-4
CASSLTRDRGRTEAFF	TGTGCCAGCAGCTTAACCCGGGACAGGGGACGCACTGAAGCTTTCTTT	TRBD1	NA	TRBV7-2	TRBJ1-1
CASSGGLAYGYTF	TGTGCCAGCAGCGGGGGACTGGCCTATGGCTACACCTTC	NA	few	TRBV12-3/TRBV12-4	TRBJ1-2
CATSRGIQGYEQYF	TGTGCCACCAGCAGAGGCATACAGGGGTACGAGCAGTACTTC	TRBD1	few	TRBV15	TRBJ2-7
CASSFSDRGFGEQFF	TGTGCCAGCAGCTTCTCGGACAGGGGATTTGGTGAGCAGTTCTTC	TRBD1	NA	TRBV11-3	TRBJ2-1
CASSLVARDSSSYNEQFF	TGTGCCAGCAGCTTAGTCGCCCGGGACAGTTCCTCCTACAATGAGCAGTTCTTC	TRBD1	NA	TRBV7-2	TRBJ2-1
CASRLTGASPLHF	TGTGCCAGCAGATTGACAGGGGCTTCACCCCTCCACTTT	TRBD1	NA	TRBV6-2/TRBV6-3	TRBJ1-6
CSAREFTDTEAFF	TGCAGTGCTAGAGAATTTACAGACACTGAAGCTTTCTTT	NA	NA	TRBV20-1	TRBJ1-1
CSADDTYEQYF	TGCAGTGCGGACGACACTTACGAGCAGTACTTC	NA	NA	TRBV20-1	TRBJ2-7
CASSSGLAEISGANVLTF	TGTGCCAGCAGCTCGGGACTAGCGGAGATCTCTGGGGCCAACGTCCTGACTTTC	TRBD2	few	TRBV7-9	TRBJ2-6
CASSFGQPRETQYF	TGCGCCAGCAGCTTCGGACAGCCCCGGGAGACCCAGTACTTC	NA	NA	TRBV5-1	TRBJ2-5
CATSPGTGTKEQYF	TGTGCCACCTCACCCGGGACAGGGACCAAAGAGCAGTACTTC	TRBD1	many	TRBV6-2/TRBV6-3	TRBJ2-7
CASSLGLADTDTQYF	TGTGCCAGCAGCCTTGGACTAGCGGACACAGATACGCAGTATTTT	TRBD2	many	TRBV12-3/TRBV12-4	TRBJ2-3
CASSPRGGGDQPQHF	TGCGCCAGCAGCCCTCGTGGAGGGGGAGATCAGCCCCAGCATTTT	NA	few	TRBV4-1	TRBJ1-5
CASSQGPRNYGYTF	TGCGCCAGCAGCCAAGGACCGAGAAACTATGGCTACACCTTC	NA	few	TRBV4-1	TRBJ1-2
CASSFRGRQDTQYF	TGTGCCAGCAGCTTCCGGGGGAGGCAAGATACGCAGTATTTT	NA	few	TRBV7-2	TRBJ2-3
CASSSSGVVEEKLFF	TGTGCCAGCAGCTCTAGTGGGGTGGTAGAGGAAAAACTGTTTTTT	NA	NA	TRBV7-8	TRBJ1-4
CASTGQVKVRTGELFF	TGTGCCAGCACGGGCCAAGTTAAAGTCAGGACCGGGGAGCTGTTTTTT	NA	few	TRBV7-2	TRBJ2-2
CASSQERTTEQYF	TGCGCCAGCAGCCAAGAAAGGACTACCGAGCAGTACTTC	NA	NA	TRBV4-3	TRBJ2-7
CASSPRTGRSTNEKLFF	TGTGCCAGCAGCCCTCGGACAGGGCGTTCGACTAATGAAAAACTGTTTTTT	TRBD1	few	TRBV7-9	TRBJ1-4
CASSPGQGRGNTIYF	TGTGCCAGCAGCCCTGGACAGGGGAGAGGAAACACCATATATTTT	TRBD1	NA	TRBV7-2	TRBJ1-3
CASSPGQDNQPQHF	TGCGCCAGCAGCCCGGGACAGGATAATCAGCCCCAGCATTTT	TRBD1	NA	TRBV5-1	TRBJ1-5
CASRRGHDGYTF	TGTGCCAGCAGGCGGGGACATGATGGCTACACCTTC	NA	many	TRBV6-5	TRBJ1-2
CASSPTGENYGYTF	TGTGCCAGCAGCCCCACAGGGGAGAACTATGGCTACACCTTC	TRBD1	many	TRBV7-2	TRBJ1-2
CASGTQGLFGNTIYF	TGTGCCAGCGGAACTCAGGGTTTATTTGGAAACACCATATATTTT	NA	NA	TRBV12-3/TRBV12-4	TRBJ1-3
CASSSKGGETQYF	TGTGCCAGCAGCTCAAAAGGGGGGGAGACCCAGTACTTC	NA	few	TRBV7-2	TRBJ2-5
CASSLEGRAGTEAFF	TGTGCCAGCAGTTTAGAGGGCAGGGCCGGGACTGAAGCTTTCTTT	NA	NA	TRBV12-3/TRBV12-4	TRBJ1-1
CSAPDRANTIYF	TGCAGTGCCCCGGACAGGGCAAACACCATATATTTT	TRBD1	NA	TRBV20-1	TRBJ1-3
CASSQDSIRNTGELFF	TGTGCCAGCAGCCAAGATAGTATACGGAACACCGGGGAGCTGTTTTTT	NA	NA	TRBV4-2	TRBJ2-2
CASSLEAGTSGAEQFF	TGTGCCAGCAGCTTAGAAGCGGGGACTAGCGGTGCTGAGCAGTTCTTC	TRBD2	NA	TRBV7-2	TRBJ2-1
CASRTPRTSSYGYTF	TGTGCCAGCAGGACACCAAGGACCAGCTCGTATGGCTACACCTTC	NA	many	TRBV28	TRBJ1-2
CASKEWASGNTIYF	NA	NA	NA	TRBV6-2/TRBV6-3	TRBJ1-3